This T cell receptor (beta chain) stems from a study of blood T cell repertoires in COVID-19. Study-wide context: T cells, B-cell-depleted T cells, or PBMCs supplied cDNA or gDNA.

Method: immunoSEQ multiplex PCR; TCRdb's copy keeps in-frame clones and lacks some. The sample lists approximately 100,000 clones, approximately 84% occurring once. This TCR derives from a woman aged 55 to 70 with acute or convalescent COVID-19. Material for sequencing was peripheral blood.

CDR3 nucleotides: TGTGCCAGCAGTTTAGGGCCAGGAGAAGCTTTCTTT. It specifies CASSLGPGEAFF. The chain couples TRBV12-3 or TRBV12-4 to TRBJ1-1, with unresolved D. This CDR3 is built from 12 residues. V was shortened by 1 base and J by 8 bases, with 8 bases between the two germline ends.